The 21 T cell receptor beta chains presented below share a single source sample, sequenced in a study of memory CD4+ T cells and cytomegalovirus serostatus. The sort gate was single viable CD3+CD4+CD8-CD45RO+ cells for memory CD4+ T cells. TCRdb's copy holds only in-frame clones and misses some; the assay was immunoSEQ multiplex PCR. The profile shows over 60,000 clones, approximately 71% of them singletons. Material: memory CD4+ T cells from blood. The origin of the receptors is an adult in good health and CMV-seronegative.

This clone occurred a few times. Written as DNA, the CDR3 is TGTGCCAGCAGCTTACCCCTGCGATTAACGTATGGCTACACCTTC. Its protein product is CASSLPLRLTYGYTF. The chain recombines TRBV7-6 with TRBJ1-2, with D unclear. Germline assignment: CDR1 SGHVS and CDR2 FNYEAQ. V was shortened by 2 bases and J by 5 bases, with 15 bases between the two germline ends. CDR3 length equals 15 residues.

This clone was recorded a few times. The chain carries TRBV30 and TRBJ2-6; D remains ambiguous. The CDR3 totals 14 residues. The V end was cut by 2 bases, the J end by 4 bases, with 9 bases between. Germline lookup yields CDR1 GTSNPN and CDR2 SVGIG (reference sequence). The CDR3 DNA reads TGTGCCTGGAGTTATTTGGCCGGGGCCAACGTCCTGACTTTC. This sequence encodes CAWSYLAGANVLTF.

This clone was detected only a few times. This sequence joins TRBV2 and TRBJ1-1; 8 positions match TRBD1. This CDR3 has 14 residues. The V gene's germline CDR1 is SNHLY and CDR2 FYNNEI. V lost 7 bases, J lost 3 bases, and 7 bases stayed unmatched. The CDR3 bases are TGTGCCAGCAATATAGACAGGGGATACACTGAAGCTTTCTTT. It translates to CASNIDRGYTEAFF.

The chain links TRBV28 to TRBJ2-7; 10 bases are shared with TRBD1. With V trimmed by 5 bases and J by 7 bases, 5 bases remained unmatched. The CDR3 covers 13 residues. Germline assignment: CDR1 MDHEN and CDR2 SYDVKM. The CDR3 region has the DNA TGTGCCAGCAGTCCGGGACAGGGGCAGGAGCAGTACTTC. This codes for CASSPGQGQEQYF.

This clone was seen a single time. The chain employs TRBV29-1 and TRBJ2-1; 11 positions agree with TRBD2. V was clipped by 4 bases and J by 7 bases; unmatched bases: 0. Germline CDR1 reads SQVTM; CDR2 reads ANQGSEA. The CDR3 spans 12 residues. The CDR3 DNA is TGCAGCGTTGCTAGCGGGAGGAATGAGCAGTTCTTC. Protein: CSVASGRNEQFF.

In this sample, this clone turned up once. V usage is TRBV5-1 and J usage is TRBJ2-2; 11 nucleotides align to TRBD2. The CDR3 runs 14 residues. V lost 5 bases, J lost 7 bases, and 4 bases stayed unmatched. Germline CDR1 SGHRS, CDR2 YFSETQ. The CDR3 loop is CASSSGRADGELFF. The CDR3 region has the DNA TGCGCCAGCAGTAGCGGGAGGGCCGACGGGGAGCTGTTTTTT.

The chain carries TRBV19 and TRBJ1-2; perhaps TRBD1 as D (5 bases). V lost 5 bases to trimming and J lost 3 bases, with 13 bases between them. Germline lookup yields CDR1 LNHDA and CDR2 SQIVND (reference sequence). This CDR3 is 14 amino acids long. The CDR3 here is CASSRIDSHYGYTF. DNA of the CDR3: TGTGCCAGTAGTCGGATCGACAGCCACTATGGCTACACCTTC.

The chain combines TRBV4-1 with TRBJ2-5, with TRBD2 matching over 11 bases. The germline gives CDR1 MGHRA, CDR2 YSYEKL. The CDR3 loop spans 19 amino acids. V trimming: 1 base; J trimming: 5 bases; junction bases outside the gene matches: 15. The CDR3 bases are TGCGCCAGCAGCCAAGCCCCTCCTAGCGGGGGGAACCTGGGGGAGACCCAGTACTTC. It is translated as CASSQAPPSGGNLGETQYF.

The genes are TRBV7-2 and TRBJ2-1; the match to TRBD2 covers 7 bases. Germline V gene sequence: CDR1 SGHTA, CDR2 FQGNSA. V was clipped by 3 bases and J by 10 bases; unmatched bases: 3. This CDR3 spans 12 amino acids. The CDR3 sequence: CASSLLAAEQFF. The CDR3, as DNA: TGTGCCAGCAGCTTGCTAGCGGCCGAGCAGTTCTTC.

This clone was seen just once. This chain uses TRBV28 with TRBJ1-5, with D tentatively TRBD1 (5 bases). The CDR3 is 13 amino acids. CDR1 is MDHEN and CDR2 is SYDVKM in the germline V gene. Deletions cut 6 bases from V and 11 bases from J, with 17 bases between. This chain's CDR3 is CASRQGRDKSQHF. The DNA of the CDR3 is TGTGCCAGCAGGCAGGGTAGGGATAAGTCCCAGCATTTT.

The chain recombines TRBV10-3 with TRBJ2-1; TRBD2 agrees at 9 bases. CDR1 and CDR2 (germline): ENHRY, SYGVKD. V lost 4 bases and J lost 6; bases outside the gene matches: 4. This CDR3 is built from 14 residues. For the CDR3, the DNA is TGTGCCATCAGTGGAGGCGGGGGGGCCAATGAGCAGTTCTTC. The encoded protein is CAISGGGGANEQFF.

The chain joins TRBV7-3 to TRBJ2-2; TRBD1 is a possible D gene (5 bases). V shed 5 bases and J shed 8 bases, with 15 bases lying between them. CDR3 length equals 14 residues. Germline V gives CDR1 SGHTA, CDR2 FQGTGA. The CDR3 coding sequence is TGTGCCAGCAGCCGAACAGGTTTAGGAGGGGAGCTGTTTTTT. Translating it yields CASSRTGLGGELFF.

The V call is TRBV11-2, the J call TRBJ2-1, with TRBD2 as a possible D gene (6 bases). Germline values: CDR1 SGHAT, CDR2 FQNNGV. Trimming cost V 4 bases and J 4 bases, with 14 bases left between them. CDR3 length equals 15 residues. The CDR3 region has the DNA TGTGCCAGCAGCTCACTAGAGGAGGGGTACAATGAGCAGTTCTTC. Its protein is CASSSLEEGYNEQFF.

The chain combines TRBV9 with TRBJ1-5; the D is unclear. The germline gives CDR1 SGDLS, CDR2 YYNGEE. The V gene lost 3 bases and the J gene lost 5 bases, with 12 bases spanning the gap. CDR3 length: 14 amino acids. The DNA of the CDR3 is TGTGCCAGCAGCGCGGACGGGAGGGATCAGCCCCAGCATTTT. It translates to CASSADGRDQPQHF.

This rearrangement joins TRBV18 to TRBJ1-2, with TRBD1 matching 8 bases. This CDR3 comprises 15 residues. Germline V gene sequence: CDR1 KGHSH, CDR2 LQKENI. With 5 bases clipped from V and 2 bases from J, the junction kept 7 bases outside the gene matches. CDR3 sequence: CASSSGQGGNYGYTF. CDR3 nucleotide sequence: TGTGCCAGCTCATCCGGACAGGGAGGGAACTATGGCTACACCTTC.

This chain joins TRBV12-5 and TRBJ2-5; D might be TRBD2 (6 bases). V was trimmed by 1 base and J by 2 bases, leaving 8 bases between them. Looked up from germline, CDR1 is LGHNT and CDR2 is FRNRAP. The CDR3 runs to 14 residues. The CDR3, as DNA: TGTGCTAGTGGTTTGGGCGGGGTGCAAGAGACCCAGTACTTC. Its translation is CASGLGGVQETQYF. Complete variable domain (other parts from reference TRBV12-5 and TRBJ2-5): DARVTQTPRHKVTEMGQEVTMRCQPILGHNTVFWYRQTMMQGLELLAYFRNRAPLDDSGMPKDRFSAEMPDATLATLKIQPSEPRDSAVYFCASGLGGVQETQYFGPGTRLLVL.

J is TRBJ2-2 and V is TRBV5-1; 10 positions match TRBD1. V trimming: 4 bases; J trimming: 3 bases; junction bases outside the gene matches: 9. From germline, CDR1 is SGHRS and CDR2 YFSETQ. CDR3 length: 17 residues. The CDR3 region is CASSVLTGTGDTGELFF. DNA for the CDR3: TGCGCCAGCAGCGTATTGACTGGGACAGGGGACACCGGGGAGCTGTTTTTT. Full variable domain (missing parts from reference TRBV5-1 and TRBJ2-2): KAGVTQTPRYLIKTRGQQVTLSCSPISGHRSVSWYQQTPGQGLQFLFEYFSETQRNKGNFPGRFSGRQFSNSRSEMNVSTLELGDSALYLCASSVLTGTGDTGELFFGEGSRLTVL.

The J gene is TRBJ2-1, the V gene TRBV7-9, with TRBD2 matching 10 bases. The V segment lost 2 bases and the J segment 7 bases; nucleotides outside the gene matches: 8. The CDR3 totals 16 residues. The V gene's germline CDR1 is SEHNR and CDR2 FQNEAQ (reference sequence). The CDR3 reads CASSLPSGRAKNEQFF. The DNA of the CDR3 is TGTGCCAGCAGCTTACCCAGCGGGAGGGCCAAGAATGAGCAGTTCTTC.

This CDR3 is CASSQAARGETQYF. The DNA of the CDR3 is TGTGCCAGCAGCCAAGCGGCCAGGGGCGAGACCCAGTACTTC. This chain joins TRBV4-2 and TRBJ2-5; D is possibly TRBD1 (6 bases). CDR3 size: 14 residues. Germline CDR1 is LGHNA and CDR2 is YNFKEQ. Trimming pared 1 base from V and 5 bases from J, leaving 11 bases between.

The chain uses TRBV6-5 and TRBJ1-2; weak D call: TRBD1 (5 bases). The CDR3 length is 14 residues. Trimming left V 6 bases short and J 3 bases short, with 14 bases between. Germline V gives CDR1 MNHEY, CDR2 SVGAGI. The CDR3 nucleotides read TGTGCCAGCAGGAGTAGCGGGGCTGACTATGGCTACACCTTC. As protein: CASRSSGADYGYTF.

The V and J genes are TRBV7-9 and TRBJ1-3; D is perhaps TRBD1 (5 bases). Germline CDR1 is SEHNR and CDR2 is FQNEAQ (reference sequence). This CDR3 comprises 15 residues. V was cut by 6 bases and J by 0 bases, with 12 bases left in between. The CDR3 loop is CASRSAGISGNTIYF. DNA for the CDR3: TGTGCCAGCAGATCAGCAGGGATCTCTGGAAACACCATATATTTT.